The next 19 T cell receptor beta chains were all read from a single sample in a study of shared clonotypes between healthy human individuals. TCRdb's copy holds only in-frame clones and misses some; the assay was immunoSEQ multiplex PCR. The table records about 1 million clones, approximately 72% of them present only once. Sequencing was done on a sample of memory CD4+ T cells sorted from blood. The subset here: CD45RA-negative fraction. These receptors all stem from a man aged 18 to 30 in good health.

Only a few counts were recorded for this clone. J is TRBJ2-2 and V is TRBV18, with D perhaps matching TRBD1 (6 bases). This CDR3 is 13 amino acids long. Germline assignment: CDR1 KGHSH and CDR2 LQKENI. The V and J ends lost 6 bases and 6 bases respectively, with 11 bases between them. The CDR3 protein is CASSTTGSGELFF. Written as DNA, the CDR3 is TGTGCCAGCTCGACAACAGGGTCCGGGGAGCTGTTTTTT.

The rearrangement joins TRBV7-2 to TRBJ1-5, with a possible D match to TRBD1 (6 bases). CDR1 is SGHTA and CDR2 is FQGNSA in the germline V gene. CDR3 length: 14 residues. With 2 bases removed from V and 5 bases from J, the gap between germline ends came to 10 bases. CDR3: CASSLRRGYQPQHF. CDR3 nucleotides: TGTGCCAGCAGCTTACGCAGGGGTTATCAGCCCCAGCATTTT.

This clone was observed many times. As DNA, the CDR3 is TGCGCCAGCGGCGGGGACGGCCGGACTAGGACTAGCGGGGCGACCGGGGAGCTGTTTTTT. Encoded protein: CASGGDGRTRTSGATGELFF. V and J are TRBV5-1 and TRBJ2-2; 12 bases fit TRBD2. From germline, CDR1 is SGHRS and CDR2 YFSETQ. The ends lost 7 bases at V and 5 bases at J; junction bases unmatched: 21. There are 20 residues in the CDR3. The full variable domain, completed using reference TRBV5-1 and TRBJ2-2, is KAGVTQTPRYLIKTRGQQVTLSCSPISGHRSVSWYQQTPGQGLQFLFEYFSETQRNKGNFPGRFSGRQFSNSRSEMNVSTLELGDSALYLCASGGDGRTRTSGATGELFFGEGSRLTVL.

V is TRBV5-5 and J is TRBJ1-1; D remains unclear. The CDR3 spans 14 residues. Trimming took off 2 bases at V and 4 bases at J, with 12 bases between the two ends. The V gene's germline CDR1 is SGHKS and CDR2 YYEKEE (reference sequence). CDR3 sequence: CASSFNRAGTEAFF. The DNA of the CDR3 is TGTGCCAGCAGCTTTAACCGTGCGGGCACTGAAGCTTTCTTT.

The CDR3 here is CASSELAVSSYEQYF. The DNA of the CDR3 is TGCGCCAGCAGTGAATTAGCGGTGAGCTCCTACGAGCAGTACTTC. The chain couples TRBV10-2 to TRBJ2-7; the D gene is possibly TRBD2 (6 bases). V lost 3 bases to trimming and J lost 0 bases, with 12 bases between them. Germline CDR1 is WSHSY and CDR2 is SAAADI. The CDR3 spans 15 residues.

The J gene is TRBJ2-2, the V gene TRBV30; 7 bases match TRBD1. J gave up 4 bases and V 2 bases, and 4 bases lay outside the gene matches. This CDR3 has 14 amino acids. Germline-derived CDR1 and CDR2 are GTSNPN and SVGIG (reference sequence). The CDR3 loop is CAWSIGGSTGELFF. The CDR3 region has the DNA TGTGCCTGGAGTATAGGGGGCTCCACCGGGGAGCTGTTTTTT. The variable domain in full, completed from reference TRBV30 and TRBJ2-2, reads SQTIHQWPATLVQPVGSPLSLECTVEGTSNPNLYWYRQAAGRGLQLLFYSVGIGQISSEVPQNLSASRPQDRQFILSSKKLLLSDSGFYLCAWSIGGSTGELFFGEGSRLTVL.

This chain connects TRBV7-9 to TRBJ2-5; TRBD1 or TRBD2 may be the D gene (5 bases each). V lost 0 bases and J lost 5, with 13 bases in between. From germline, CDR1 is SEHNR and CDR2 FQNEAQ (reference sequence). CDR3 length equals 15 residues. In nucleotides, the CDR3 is TGTGCCAGCAGCTTAGCTGTTGGGGGTATGGAGACCCAGTACTTC. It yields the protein CASSLAVGGMETQYF.

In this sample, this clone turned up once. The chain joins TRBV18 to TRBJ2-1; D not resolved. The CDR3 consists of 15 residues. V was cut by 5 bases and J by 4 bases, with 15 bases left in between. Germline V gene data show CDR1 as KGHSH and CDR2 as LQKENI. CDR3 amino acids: CASSFRRPPYNEQFF. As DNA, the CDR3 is TGTGCCAGCTCATTTCGCAGACCCCCTTACAATGAGCAGTTCTTC.

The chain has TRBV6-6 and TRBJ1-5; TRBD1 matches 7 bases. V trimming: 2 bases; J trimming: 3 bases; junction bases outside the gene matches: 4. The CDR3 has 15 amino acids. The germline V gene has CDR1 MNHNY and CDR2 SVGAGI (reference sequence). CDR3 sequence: CASSYGGQSNQPQHF. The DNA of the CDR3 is TGTGCCAGCAGTTACGGGGGACAGTCCAATCAGCCCCAGCATTTT.

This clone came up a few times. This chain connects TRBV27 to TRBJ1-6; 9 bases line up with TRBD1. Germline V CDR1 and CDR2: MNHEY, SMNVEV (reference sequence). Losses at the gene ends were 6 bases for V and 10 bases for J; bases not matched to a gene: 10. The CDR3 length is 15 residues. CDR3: CASSASDRGQSPLHF. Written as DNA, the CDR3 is TGTGCCAGCAGCGCGTCGGACAGGGGTCAATCACCCCTCCACTTT.

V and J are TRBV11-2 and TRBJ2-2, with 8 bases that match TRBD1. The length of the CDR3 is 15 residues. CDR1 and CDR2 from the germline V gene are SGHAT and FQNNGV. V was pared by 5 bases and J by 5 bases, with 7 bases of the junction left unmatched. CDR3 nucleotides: TGTGCCAGCAGCGTGACAGGGGTGAAAACCGGGGAGCTGTTTTTT. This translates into CASSVTGVKTGELFF.

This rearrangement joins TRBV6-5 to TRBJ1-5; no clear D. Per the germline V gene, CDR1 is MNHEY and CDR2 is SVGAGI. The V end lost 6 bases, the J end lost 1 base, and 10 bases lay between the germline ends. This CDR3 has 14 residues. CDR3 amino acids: CASRRYGSNQPQHF. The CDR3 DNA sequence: TGTGCCAGCAGGCGATACGGGAGCAATCAGCCCCAGCATTTT.

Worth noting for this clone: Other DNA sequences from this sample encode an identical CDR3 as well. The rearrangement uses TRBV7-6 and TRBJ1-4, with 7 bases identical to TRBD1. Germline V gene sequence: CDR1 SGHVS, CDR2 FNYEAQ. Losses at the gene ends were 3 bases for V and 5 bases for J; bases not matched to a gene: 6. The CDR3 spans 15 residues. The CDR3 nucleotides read TGTGCCAGCAGCTTTAGACCAGGGGGGAATGAAAAACTGTTTTTT. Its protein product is CASSFRPGGNEKLFF.

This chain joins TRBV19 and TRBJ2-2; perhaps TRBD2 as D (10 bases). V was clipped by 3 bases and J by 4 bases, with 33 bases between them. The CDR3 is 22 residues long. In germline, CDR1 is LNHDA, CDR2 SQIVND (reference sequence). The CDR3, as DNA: TGTGCCAGTAGTATCGGGACAGGGAGGGGGCTAGCGGGAGAACGGGGCACCGGGGAGCTGTTTTTT. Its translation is CASSIGTGRGLAGERGTGELFF.

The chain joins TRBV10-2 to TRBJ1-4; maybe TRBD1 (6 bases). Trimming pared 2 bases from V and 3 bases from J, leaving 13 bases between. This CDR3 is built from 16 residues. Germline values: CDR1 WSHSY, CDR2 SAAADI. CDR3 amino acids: CASSERRGLANEKLFF. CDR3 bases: TGCGCCAGCAGTGAGAGACGGGGGCTGGCTAATGAAAAACTGTTTTTT.

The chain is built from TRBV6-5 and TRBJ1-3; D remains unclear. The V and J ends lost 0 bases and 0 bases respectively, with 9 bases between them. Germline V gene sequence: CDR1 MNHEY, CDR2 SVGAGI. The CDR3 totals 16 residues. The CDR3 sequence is CASSYSGDASGNTIYF. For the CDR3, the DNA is TGTGCCAGCAGTTACTCTGGTGACGCCTCTGGAAACACCATATATTTT.

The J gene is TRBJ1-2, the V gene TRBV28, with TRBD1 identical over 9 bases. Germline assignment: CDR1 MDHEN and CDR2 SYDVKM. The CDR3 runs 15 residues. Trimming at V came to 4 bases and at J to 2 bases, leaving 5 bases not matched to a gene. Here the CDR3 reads CASSSSTGGNYGYTF. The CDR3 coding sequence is TGTGCCAGCAGTTCATCGACAGGGGGAAACTATGGCTACACCTTC.

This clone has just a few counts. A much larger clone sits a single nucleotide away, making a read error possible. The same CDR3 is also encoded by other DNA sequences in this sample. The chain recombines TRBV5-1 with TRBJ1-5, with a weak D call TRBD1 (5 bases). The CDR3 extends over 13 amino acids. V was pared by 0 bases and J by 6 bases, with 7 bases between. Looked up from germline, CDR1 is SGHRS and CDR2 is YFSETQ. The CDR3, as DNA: TGCGCCAGCAGCTTGGCGCAGGGTCAGCCCCAGCATTTT. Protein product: CASSLAQGQPQHF.

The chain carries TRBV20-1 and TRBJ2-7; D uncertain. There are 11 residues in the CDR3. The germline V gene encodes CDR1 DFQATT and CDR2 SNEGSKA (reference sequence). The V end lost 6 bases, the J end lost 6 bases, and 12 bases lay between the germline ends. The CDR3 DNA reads TGCAGTGCCCTACCGGAGCGCGAGCAGTACTTC. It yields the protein CSALPEREQYF.